This T cell receptor (beta chain) was identified during a study of shared clonotypes between healthy human individuals. Terminally differentiated effector memory CD45RA+ cells were left out of the naive CD8 fraction, which was CD45RO-negative and positively selected for CCR7. CDR1 LNHDA and CDR2 SQIVND come from the germline V gene (reference sequence). The CDR3 consists of 14 residues. V was cut by 3 bases and J by 5 bases, with 13 bases left in between. Execution of the assay was at deep level. DNA at approximately 200 ng, about 30,000 T cell genomes, went into sorted-subset replicate PCRs. Some clones are missing from TCRdb's copy, which holds only in-frame ones; the method was immunoSEQ multiplex PCR. The sample has some 600,000 clones; about 95% are singletons.

The receptor's source is a woman under 40 in good health. V is TRBV19 and J is TRBJ1-2; D ambiguous. Material for sequencing was naive CD8+ T cells sorted from blood. CDR3 DNA: TGTGCCAGTAGTATTTCGGCCGGGATGTATGGCTACACCTTC. It yields the protein CASSISAGMYGYTF.